Detailed here is one TCR beta chain. This sample was taken from a study of T cells after yellow fever vaccination. The study's findings and limits: Once the booster was given, most primary-vaccination clones reappeared, at about 96% for CD4 and roughly 90% for CD8. High-abundance clonotypes from the bulk population could contaminate FACS-sorted repertoires.

Trimming removed 3 bases from V and 7 bases from J, with 12 bases in between. The CDR3 runs to 13 residues. Germline values: CDR1 SGHTA, CDR2 FQGNSA. One entry per CDR3 protein results from TCRdb running MiXCR on the 5' RACE reads. The table has 29,000 or so distinct CDR3 sequences, over 5.5% seen once. The sequenced sample was PBMCs, either bulk or a sorted T-cell subset (CD4+, CD8+, memory, or dextramer-sorted; not recorded which), obtained on the day of the yellow fever booster vaccination. V usage is TRBV7-2 and J usage is TRBJ2-5, with a possible D match to TRBD2 (5 bases). This clonotype originated in a man younger than 45 who received the YFV17D yellow fever vaccine. The CDR3 nucleotides read TGTGCCAGCAGCTTTCGCGGGCCAAGGACCCAGTACTTC. Encoded protein: CASSFRGPRTQYF.